The entry below gives a single T cell receptor (beta chain) sequence along with its context. This entry is derived from a study of blood T cell repertoires in COVID-19. On the study more broadly: Samples came from the United States, Italy and Spain, spanning acute and convalescent COVID-19. The analysed material was cDNA or gDNA that came from T cells, B-cell-depleted T cells, or PBMCs.

In the source study's methods: Estimation of nucleated cell counts was performed using reference gene primer amplification. The method was immunoSEQ multiplex PCR; TCRdb's version includes in-frame clones alone and lacks a portion of them. V and J calls and clone size are copied from that table; D and trimming were computed from the DNA. The repertoire holds roughly 300,000 clones, with about 87% as singletons. This TCR derives from a woman aged 45-65 years who had recovered from COVID-19. The sequenced material came from peripheral blood.

As DNA, the CDR3 is TGTGCCAGCAGCCCTTGGACAGGGCCTGAAGCTTTCTTT. Its protein product is CASSPWTGPEAFF. The chain has TRBV28 and TRBJ1-1, with TRBD1 identical over 8 bases. Per germline, CDR1 MDHEN and CDR2 SYDVKM. This CDR3 is built from 13 residues. Trimming removed 6 bases from V and 6 bases from J; junction bases left unmatched: 6.